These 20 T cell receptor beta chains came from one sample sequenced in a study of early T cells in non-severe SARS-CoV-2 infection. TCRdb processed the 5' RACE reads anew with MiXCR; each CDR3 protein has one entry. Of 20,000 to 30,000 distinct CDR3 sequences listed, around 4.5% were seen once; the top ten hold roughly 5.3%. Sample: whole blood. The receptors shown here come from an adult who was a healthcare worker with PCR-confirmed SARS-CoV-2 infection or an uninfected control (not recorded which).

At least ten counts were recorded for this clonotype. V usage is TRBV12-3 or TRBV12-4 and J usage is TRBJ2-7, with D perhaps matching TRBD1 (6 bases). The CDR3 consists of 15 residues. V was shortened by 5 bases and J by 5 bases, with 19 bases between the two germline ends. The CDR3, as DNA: TGTGCCAGCAGTCCCCATAAGAAGGGGGATCACGAGCAGTACTTC. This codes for CASSPHKKGDHEQYF.

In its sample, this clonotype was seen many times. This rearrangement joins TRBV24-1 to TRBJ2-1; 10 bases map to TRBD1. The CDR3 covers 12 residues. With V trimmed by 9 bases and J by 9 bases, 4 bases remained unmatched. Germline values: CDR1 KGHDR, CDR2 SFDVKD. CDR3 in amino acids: CATRDRGSEQFF. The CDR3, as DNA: TGTGCCACCCGGGACAGGGGTAGTGAGCAGTTCTTC.

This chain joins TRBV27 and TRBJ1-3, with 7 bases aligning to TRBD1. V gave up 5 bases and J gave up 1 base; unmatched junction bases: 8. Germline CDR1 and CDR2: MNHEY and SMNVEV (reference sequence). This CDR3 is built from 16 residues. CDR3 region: CASSRNSRGSGNTIYF. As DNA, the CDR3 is TGTGCCAGCAGTAGAAATTCCAGGGGGTCTGGAAACACCATATATTTT.

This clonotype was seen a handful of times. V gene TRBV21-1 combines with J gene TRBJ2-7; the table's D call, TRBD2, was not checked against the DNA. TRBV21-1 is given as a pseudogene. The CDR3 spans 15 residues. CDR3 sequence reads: CASSKLLAGTYEQYF. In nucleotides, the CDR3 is TGTGCCAGCAGCAAACTCCTAGCGGGGACCTACGAGCAGTACTTC.

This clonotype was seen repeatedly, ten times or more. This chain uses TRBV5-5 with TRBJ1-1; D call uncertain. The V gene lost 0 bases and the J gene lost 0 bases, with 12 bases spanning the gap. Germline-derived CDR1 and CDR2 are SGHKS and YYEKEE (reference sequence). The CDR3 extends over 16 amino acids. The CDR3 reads CASSLAASNMNTEAFF. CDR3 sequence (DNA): TGTGCCAGCAGCTTGGCCGCTTCCAACATGAACACTGAAGCTTTCTTT.

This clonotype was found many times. CDR3 DNA sequence: TGTGCCAGCAGTGAACTGGGCGACAGGGGGAGTAATACTGAAGCTTTCTTT. Amino acid sequence: CASSELGDRGSNTEAFF. The chain has TRBV5-6 and TRBJ1-1; 9 bases map to TRBD1. This CDR3 spans 17 amino acids. CDR1 and CDR2 from the germline V gene are SGHDT and YYEEEE. Trimming at V came to 5 bases and at J to 5 bases, leaving 16 bases not matched to a gene.

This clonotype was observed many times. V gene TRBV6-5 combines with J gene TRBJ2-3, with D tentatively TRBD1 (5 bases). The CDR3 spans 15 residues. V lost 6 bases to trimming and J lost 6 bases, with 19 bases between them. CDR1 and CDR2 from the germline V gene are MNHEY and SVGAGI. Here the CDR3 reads CASSRLRAGADTQYF. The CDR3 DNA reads TGTGCCAGCAGCCGTCTCAGGGCTGGGGCGGATACGCAGTATTTT.

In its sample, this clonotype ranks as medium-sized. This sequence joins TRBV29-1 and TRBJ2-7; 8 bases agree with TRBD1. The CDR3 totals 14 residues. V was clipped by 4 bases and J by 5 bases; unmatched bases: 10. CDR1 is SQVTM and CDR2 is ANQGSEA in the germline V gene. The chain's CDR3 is CSVAPGQVAHEQYF. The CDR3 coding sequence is TGCAGCGTTGCCCCGGGACAGGTTGCCCACGAGCAGTACTTC.

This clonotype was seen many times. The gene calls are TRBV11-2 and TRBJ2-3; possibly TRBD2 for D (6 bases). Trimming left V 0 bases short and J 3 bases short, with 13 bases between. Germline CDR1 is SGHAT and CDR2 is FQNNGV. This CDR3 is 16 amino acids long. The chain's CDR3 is CASSLDDGGETDTQYF. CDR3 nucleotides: TGTGCCAGCAGCTTAGATGATGGCGGGGAGACAGATACGCAGTATTTT.

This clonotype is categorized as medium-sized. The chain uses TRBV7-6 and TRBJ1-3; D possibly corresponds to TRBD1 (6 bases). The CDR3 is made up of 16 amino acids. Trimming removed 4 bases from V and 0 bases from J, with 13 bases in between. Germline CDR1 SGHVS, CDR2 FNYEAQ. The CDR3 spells CASSSPGDNSGNTIYF. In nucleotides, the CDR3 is TGTGCCAGCAGCTCCCCCGGGGACAACTCTGGAAACACCATATATTTT.

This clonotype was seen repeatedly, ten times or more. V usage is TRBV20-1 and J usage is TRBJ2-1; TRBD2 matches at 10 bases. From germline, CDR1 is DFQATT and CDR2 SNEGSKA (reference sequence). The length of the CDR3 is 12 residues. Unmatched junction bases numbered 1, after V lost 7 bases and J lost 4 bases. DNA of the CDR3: TGCAGTGGGACTAGCGGTTACAATGAGCAGTTCTTC. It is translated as CSGTSGYNEQFF.

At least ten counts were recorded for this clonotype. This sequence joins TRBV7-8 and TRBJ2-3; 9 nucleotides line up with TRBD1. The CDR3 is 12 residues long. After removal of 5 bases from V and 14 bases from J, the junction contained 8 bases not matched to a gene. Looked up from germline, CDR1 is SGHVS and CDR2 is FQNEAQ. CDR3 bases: TGTGCCAGCAGCCAACGGGACAGGGTGATGTATTTT. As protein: CASSQRDRVMYF.

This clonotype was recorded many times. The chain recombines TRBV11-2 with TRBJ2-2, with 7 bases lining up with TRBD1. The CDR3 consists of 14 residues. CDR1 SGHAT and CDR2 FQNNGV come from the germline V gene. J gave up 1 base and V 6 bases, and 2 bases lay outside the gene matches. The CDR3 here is CASRGDRNTGELFF. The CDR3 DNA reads TGTGCCAGCAGGGGGGACAGGAACACCGGGGAGCTGTTTTTT.

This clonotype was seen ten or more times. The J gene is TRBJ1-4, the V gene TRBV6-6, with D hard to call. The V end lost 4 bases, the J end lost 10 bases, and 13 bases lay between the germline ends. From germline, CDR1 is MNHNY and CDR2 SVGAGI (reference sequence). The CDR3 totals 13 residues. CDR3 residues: CASSSPSEGKLFF. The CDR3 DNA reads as TGTGCCAGCAGTTCCCCGTCGGAAGGAAAACTGTTTTTT.

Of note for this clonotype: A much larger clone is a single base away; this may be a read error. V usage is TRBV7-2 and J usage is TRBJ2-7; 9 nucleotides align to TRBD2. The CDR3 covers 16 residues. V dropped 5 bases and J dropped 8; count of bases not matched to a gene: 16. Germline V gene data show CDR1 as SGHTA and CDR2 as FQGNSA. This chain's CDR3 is CASSLRSLAGKIQQYF. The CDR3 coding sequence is TGTGCCAGCAGCCTACGATCACTAGCGGGCAAGATCCAGCAGTACTTC. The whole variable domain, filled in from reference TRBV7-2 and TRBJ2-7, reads GAGVSQSPSNKVTEKGKDVELRCDPISGHTALYWYRQSLGQGLEFLIYFQGNSAPDKSGLPSDRFSAERTGGSVSTLTIQRTQQEDSAVYLCASSLRSLAGKIQQYFGPGTRLTVT.

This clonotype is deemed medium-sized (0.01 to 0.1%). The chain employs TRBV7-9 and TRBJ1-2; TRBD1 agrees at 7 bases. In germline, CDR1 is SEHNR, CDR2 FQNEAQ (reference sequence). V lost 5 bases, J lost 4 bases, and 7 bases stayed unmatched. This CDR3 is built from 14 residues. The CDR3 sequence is CASSPTGKVYGYTF. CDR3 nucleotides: TGTGCCAGCAGCCCGACAGGGAAGGTCTATGGCTACACCTTC.

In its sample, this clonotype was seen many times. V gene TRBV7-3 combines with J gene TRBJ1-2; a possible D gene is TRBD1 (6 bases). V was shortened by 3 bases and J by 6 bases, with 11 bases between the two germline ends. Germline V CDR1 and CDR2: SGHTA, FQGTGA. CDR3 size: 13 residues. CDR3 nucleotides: TGTGCCAGCAGCTTGGGGGGCGCGGATGGCTACACCTTC. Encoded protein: CASSLGGADGYTF.

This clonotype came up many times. Here the CDR3 reads CASMRGGIYEQYF. The DNA for the CDR3 is TGTGCCAGCATGCGCGGGGGTATCTACGAGCAGTACTTC. The chain combines TRBV9 with TRBJ2-7; 7 nucleotides align to TRBD2. This CDR3 comprises 13 residues. CDR1 and CDR2 (germline): SGDLS, YYNGEE. Unmatched junction bases numbered 6, after V lost 6 bases and J lost 3 bases.

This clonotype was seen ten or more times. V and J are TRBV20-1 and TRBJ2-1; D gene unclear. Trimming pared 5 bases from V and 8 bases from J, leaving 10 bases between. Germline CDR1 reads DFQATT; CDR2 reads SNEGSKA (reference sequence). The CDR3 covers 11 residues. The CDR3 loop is CSADRGHEQFF. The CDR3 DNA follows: TGCAGTGCTGATAGAGGTCATGAGCAGTTCTTC.

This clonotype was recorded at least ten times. CDR3 in DNA: TGTGCCAGCAGTGAGACTCCCTATAGCAATCAGCCCCAGCATTTT. Its protein product is CASSETPYSNQPQHF. This chain connects TRBV2 to TRBJ1-5; D remains ambiguous. Trimming shortened V by 3 bases and J by 0 bases, and 9 bases separated the two germline ends. Germline values: CDR1 SNHLY, CDR2 FYNNEI. This CDR3 is built from 15 residues.